The 10 T cell receptor beta chains below were found in one sample sequenced in a study of cytomegalovirus exposure and HLA in healthy donors. PCR amplification relied on 60 Vbeta primers (plus 13 Jbeta primers). Libraries were prepared by immunoSEQ multiplex PCR; TCRdb keeps only in-frame clonotypes and omits some of them. The table lists 60,000 or so clones, around 86% of them singletons. Sequenced material: PBMCs. Receptors were obtained from a female donor in good health and CMV-seronegative.

The chain is built from TRBV2 and TRBJ2-7, with 14 positions matching TRBD2. CDR3 length: 15 residues. Germline assignment: CDR1 SNHLY and CDR2 FYNNEI. V gave up 8 bases and J gave up 7 bases; unmatched junction bases: 10. The CDR3 bases are TGTGCCAGCGCCTCCTGGGGACTAGCGGGGGAAGAGCAGTACTTC. As protein: CASASWGLAGEEQYF.

The V call is TRBV10-2, the J call TRBJ2-5; tentative D call: TRBD2 (7 bases). CDR1 WSHSY and CDR2 SAAADI come from the germline V gene. The CDR3 extends over 15 amino acids. V lost 1 base to trimming and J lost 4 bases, with 13 bases between them. CDR3 loop: CASSEYGGPTETQYF. The CDR3 DNA reads as TGCGCCAGCAGTGAGTACGGGGGGCCCACAGAGACCCAGTACTTC.

The rearrangement links TRBV27 to TRBJ2-7; 7 bases map to TRBD1. This CDR3 is built from 15 residues. The V segment lost 2 bases and the J segment 3 bases; nucleotides outside the gene matches: 7. The germline gives CDR1 MNHEY, CDR2 SMNVEV (reference sequence). The CDR3 bases are TGTGCCAGCAGTTTAATTGGGACAGTAGGCTACGAGCAGTACTTC. Amino acids: CASSLIGTVGYEQYF.

This chain uses TRBV6-1 with TRBJ2-7; D perhaps matches TRBD2 (5 bases). The CDR3 totals 12 residues. Germline lookup yields CDR1 MNHNS and CDR2 SASEGT. V lost 3 bases to trimming and J lost 4 bases, with 7 bases between them. CDR3 loop: CASSDSGYEQYF. The CDR3, as DNA: TGTGCCAGCAGTGATTCGGGGTACGAGCAGTACTTC.

The V and J genes are TRBV29-1 and TRBJ2-5; D perhaps matches TRBD1 (8 bases). Germline V gene lookup returns CDR1 SQVTM and CDR2 ANQGSEA. Deletions cut 2 bases from V and 9 bases from J, with 16 bases between. CDR3 length equals 13 residues. Written as DNA, the CDR3 is TGCAGCGTTGAATCACAGGGGGGGATGGCCCAGTACTTC. As protein: CSVESQGGMAQYF.

CDR3 residues: CASSPRGGAMNTEAFF. The CDR3 nucleotides are TGCGCCAGCAGCCCCCGGGGGGGGGCGATGAACACTGAAGCTTTCTTT. The chain carries TRBV5-1 and TRBJ1-1, with TRBD1 as a possible D gene (6 bases). This CDR3 has 16 residues. CDR1 is SGHRS, CDR2 YFSETQ, per germline. The V gene lost 4 bases and the J gene lost 0 bases, with 16 bases spanning the gap. Full variable domain (remainder filled in from reference TRBV5-1 and TRBJ1-1): KAGVTQTPRYLIKTRGQQVTLSCSPISGHRSVSWYQQTPGQGLQFLFEYFSETQRNKGNFPGRFSGRQFSNSRSEMNVSTLELGDSALYLCASSPRGGAMNTEAFFGQGTRLTVV.

The rearrangement links TRBV28 to TRBJ2-4, with 8 positions matching TRBD1. The V gene's germline CDR1 is MDHEN and CDR2 SYDVKM. The CDR3 covers 15 residues. V lost 5 bases to trimming and J lost 2 bases; unmatched junction nucleotides: 5. CDR3 coding DNA: TGTGCCAGCAGTGGACAGGGATTGTCCAAAAACATTCAGTACTTC. Translated, it gives CASSGQGLSKNIQYF.

This chain connects TRBV5-1 to TRBJ2-1, with 11 bases fitting TRBD1. This CDR3 has 19 residues. The germline gives CDR1 SGHRS, CDR2 YFSETQ. Unmatched junction bases numbered 19, after V lost 4 bases and J lost 7 bases. The CDR3 spells CASSLEGTGGAGGKNEQFF. The CDR3 DNA follows: TGCGCCAGCAGCCTGGAGGGGACAGGGGGAGCGGGGGGCAAGAATGAGCAGTTCTTC. The whole variable domain, filled in from reference TRBV5-1 and TRBJ2-1, reads KAGVTQTPRYLIKTRGQQVTLSCSPISGHRSVSWYQQTPGQGLQFLFEYFSETQRNKGNFPGRFSGRQFSNSRSEMNVSTLELGDSALYLCASSLEGTGGAGGKNEQFFGPGTRLTVL.

The chain couples TRBV6-5 to TRBJ1-2; 7 bases fit TRBD1. V was clipped by 6 bases and J by 2 bases; unmatched bases: 6. The germline V gene encodes CDR1 MNHEY and CDR2 SVGAGI. The CDR3 is 14 amino acids. CDR3 region: CASSVGTDNYGYTF. The CDR3 coding sequence is TGTGCCAGCAGCGTCGGGACAGACAACTATGGCTACACCTTC.

This chain uses TRBV9 with TRBJ2-1; 7 nucleotides match TRBD2. V dropped 1 base and J dropped 5; count of bases not matched to a gene: 6. The CDR3 totals 15 residues. Per germline, CDR1 SGDLS and CDR2 YYNGEE. The CDR3: CASSVSPGGNNEQFF. DNA of the CDR3: TGTGCCAGCAGCGTATCCCCGGGAGGCAACAATGAGCAGTTCTTC.